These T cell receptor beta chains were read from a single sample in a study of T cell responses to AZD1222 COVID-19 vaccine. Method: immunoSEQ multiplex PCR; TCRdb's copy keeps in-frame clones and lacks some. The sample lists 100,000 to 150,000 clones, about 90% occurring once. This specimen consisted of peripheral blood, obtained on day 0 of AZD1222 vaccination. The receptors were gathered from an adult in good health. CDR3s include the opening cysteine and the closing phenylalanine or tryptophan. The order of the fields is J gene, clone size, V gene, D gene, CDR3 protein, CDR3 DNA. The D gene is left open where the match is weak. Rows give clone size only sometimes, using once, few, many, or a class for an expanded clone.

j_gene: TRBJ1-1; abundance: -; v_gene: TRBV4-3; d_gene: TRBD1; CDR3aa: CASSQTDREDTEAFF; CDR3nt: TGCGCCAGCAGCCAGACGGACAGGGAGGACACTGAAGCTTTCTTT
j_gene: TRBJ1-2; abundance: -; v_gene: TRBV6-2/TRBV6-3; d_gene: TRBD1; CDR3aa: CASSAGTAGNYGYTF; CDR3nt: TGTGCCAGCAGTGCCGGGACAGCCGGGAACTATGGCTACACCTTC
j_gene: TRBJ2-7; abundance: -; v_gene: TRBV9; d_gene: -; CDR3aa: CASRLKPSGTEISYEQYF; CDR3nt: TGTGCCAGCAGACTCAAACCGTCCGGGACTGAAATTTCATACGAGCAGTACTTC
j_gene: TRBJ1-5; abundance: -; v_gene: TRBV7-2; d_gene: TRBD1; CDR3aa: CASSRDRGGQPQHF; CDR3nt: TGTGCCAGCAGCCGGGACAGGGGAGGACAGCCCCAGCATTTT
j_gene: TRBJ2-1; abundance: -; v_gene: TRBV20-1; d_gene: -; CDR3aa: CSARDKGMKFF; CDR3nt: TGCAGTGCGCGGGACAAAGGGATGAAGTTCTTC
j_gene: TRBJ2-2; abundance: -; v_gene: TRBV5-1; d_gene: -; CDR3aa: CASTLLANTGELFF; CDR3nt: TGCGCCAGCACCCTTTTGGCGAACACCGGGGAGCTGTTTTTT
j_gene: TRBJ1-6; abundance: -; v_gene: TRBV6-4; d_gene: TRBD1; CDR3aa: CASSALLRTGLTDSPLHF; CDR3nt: TGTGCCAGCAGTGCCCTACTTCGGACAGGGCTGACGGATTCACCCCTCCACTTT
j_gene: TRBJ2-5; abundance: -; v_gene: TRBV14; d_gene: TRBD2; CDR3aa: CASSLAGGKRETQYF; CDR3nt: TGTGCCAGCAGCCTAGCGGGAGGGAAGCGGGAGACCCAGTACTTC
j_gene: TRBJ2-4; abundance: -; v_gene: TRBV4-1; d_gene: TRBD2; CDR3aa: CASGGGRLAKNIQYF; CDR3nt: TGCGCCAGCGGCGGGGGGCGCCTAGCCAAAAACATTCAGTACTTC
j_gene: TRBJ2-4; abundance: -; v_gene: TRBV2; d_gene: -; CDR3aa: CASSEPGLRTKNIQYF; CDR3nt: TGTGCCAGCAGTGAACCGGGTCTTCGAACCAAAAACATTCAGTACTTC
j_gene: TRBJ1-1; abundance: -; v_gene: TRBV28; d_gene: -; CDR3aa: CASSYHGTLNTEAFF; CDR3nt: TGTGCCAGCAGCTACCACGGGACACTGAACACTGAAGCTTTCTTT
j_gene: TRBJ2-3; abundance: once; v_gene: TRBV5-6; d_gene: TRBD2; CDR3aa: CASSASGRTRTDTQYF; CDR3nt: TGTGCCAGCAGCGCTAGCGGGAGGACAAGGACAGATACGCAGTATTTT
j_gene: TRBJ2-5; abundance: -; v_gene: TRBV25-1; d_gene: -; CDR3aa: CASSPVGTQETQYF; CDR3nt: TGTGCCAGCAGTCCCGTTGGGACCCAAGAGACCCAGTACTTC
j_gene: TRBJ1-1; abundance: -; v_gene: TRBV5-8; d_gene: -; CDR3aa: CASSLGIGVERAFF; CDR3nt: TGTGCCAGCAGCTTGGGAATCGGGGTTGAAAGAGCTTTCTTT
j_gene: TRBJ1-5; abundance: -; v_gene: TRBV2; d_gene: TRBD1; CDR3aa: CASSVAGGWNNQPQHF; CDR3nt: TGTGCCAGCAGCGTTGCAGGGGGTTGGAACAATCAGCCCCAGCATTTT
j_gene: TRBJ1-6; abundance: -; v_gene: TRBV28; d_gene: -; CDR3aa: CASRGSGGRSPLHF; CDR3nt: TGTGCCAGCAGGGGGAGCGGGGGCAGGTCACCCCTCCACTTT
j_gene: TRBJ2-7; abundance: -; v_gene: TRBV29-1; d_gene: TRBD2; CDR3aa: CSVGTSGGLSYEQYF; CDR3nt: TGCAGCGTCGGGACTAGCGGGGGACTCTCCTACGAGCAGTACTTC
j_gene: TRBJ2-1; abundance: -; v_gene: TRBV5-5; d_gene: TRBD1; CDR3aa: CASSFADREYNEQFF; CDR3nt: TGTGCCAGCAGCTTTGCTGACAGGGAGTACAATGAGCAGTTCTTC
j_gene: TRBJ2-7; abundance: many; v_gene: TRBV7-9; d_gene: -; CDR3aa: CASSFLTGEQYF; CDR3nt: TGTGCCAGCAGCTTCCTTACTGGAGAGCAGTACTTC
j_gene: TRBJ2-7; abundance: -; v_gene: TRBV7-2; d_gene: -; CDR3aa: CASSPYSQEQYF; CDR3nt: TGTGCCAGCAGCCCATACAGCCAAGAGCAGTACTTC
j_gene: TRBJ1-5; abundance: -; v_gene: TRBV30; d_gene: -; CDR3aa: CAWSGGEGQPQHF; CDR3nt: TGTGCCTGGAGCGGGGGGGAAGGTCAGCCCCAGCATTTT
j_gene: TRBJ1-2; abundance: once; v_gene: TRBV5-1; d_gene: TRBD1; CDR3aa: CASSLTGERNGYTF; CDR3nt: TGCGCCAGCAGCTTGACAGGGGAGAGGAATGGCTACACCTTC
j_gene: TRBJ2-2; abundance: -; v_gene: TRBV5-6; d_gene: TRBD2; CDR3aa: CASSPLGGLSTGELFF; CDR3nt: TGTGCCAGCTCACCCCTCGGGGGGTTGAGCACCGGGGAGCTGTTTTTT
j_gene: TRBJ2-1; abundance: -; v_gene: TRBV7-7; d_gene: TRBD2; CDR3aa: CASSLGTSDYNEQFF; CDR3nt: TGTGCTAGCAGCTTGGGGACTAGCGATTACAATGAGCAGTTCTTC
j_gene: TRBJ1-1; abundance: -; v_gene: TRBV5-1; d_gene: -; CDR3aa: CASSFYWQDGNTEAFF; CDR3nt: TGCGCCAGCAGCTTTTATTGGCAGGACGGGAACACTGAAGCTTTCTTT
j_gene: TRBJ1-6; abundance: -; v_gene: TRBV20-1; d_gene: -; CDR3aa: CSASMAESSYNSPLHF; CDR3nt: TGCAGTGCTAGTATGGCGGAGAGCTCCTATAATTCACCCCTCCACTTT
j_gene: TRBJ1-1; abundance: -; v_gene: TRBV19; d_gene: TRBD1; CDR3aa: CACKRGDRGFNTEAFF; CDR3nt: TGTGCCTGTAAAAGGGGGGACAGGGGCTTTAACACTGAAGCTTTCTTT
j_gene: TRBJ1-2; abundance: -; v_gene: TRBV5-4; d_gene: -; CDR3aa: CASSLPGASGLDGYTF; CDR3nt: TGTGCCAGCAGCCTTCCGGGGGCCAGCGGGTTAGATGGCTACACCTTC